This T cell receptor (beta chain) appears in the sequencing data of a study of tumor-infiltrating lymphocytes in primary liver carcinoma. As for the study in general: Patients included men and women of 30 to 69 years. Sample yields of productive TCRbeta reads, ranging from roughly 3.65 to 7.13 million, were similar across tissue types.

The researchers produced TCR beta cDNA from around 0.5 ug total RNA with a constant-region primer. Each TCR beta library was derived from three nested multiplex PCR rounds that employed slightly modified ARM-PCR. TCRdb recomputed calls from the multiplex PCR reads with MiXCR, one row per CDR3 protein. The sample consists of fewer than 150,000 distinct CDR3 sequences, 60% to 70% of them appearing once. A word on this clonotype: Its specificity is unknown. A read error may produce the germline difference seen at one junction end.

The source material, about 18-31 mg of unsorted bulk tissue, was used to co-extract RNA and DNA. The study, taken as a whole, reports: Tumor samples exhibited a significantly greater top-250-clone fraction than blood samples (p = 0.039).

The sample consisted of liver tumor tissue from sampling region 1. Subset of the sample: tumor region T1, superior pole. The sequence derives from a woman aged 55-75 years with primary liver carcinoma and hepatitis B virus infection.

As DNA, the CDR3 is TGTGCCAGCAGCCCCCCGGGCGGGACGGGCGATGAGCAGCTCTTC. This gives the protein CASSPPGGTGDEQLF. The chain links TRBV5-4 to TRBJ2-1; D is possibly TRBD2 (6 bases). Germline V gives CDR1 SGHNT, CDR2 YYREEE (reference sequence). The CDR3 contains 15 residues. The whole variable domain, filled in from reference TRBV5-4 and TRBJ2-1, reads ETGVTQSPTHLIKTRGQQVTLRCSSQSGHNTVSWYQQALGQGPQFIFQYYREEENGRGNFPPRFSGLQFPNYSSELNVNALELDDSALYLCASSPPGGTGDEQLFGPGTRLTVL.